The subject of this entry is one T cell receptor beta chain. Its antigen target is currently unknown. No clone much larger than this one lies a single base away; base qualities are absent. The instrument was an Illumina HiSeq 2500. Quantitative 5'-RACE with molecular barcodes was used to prepare TCR beta libraries. The original methods were these. A new computational method, built on a probabilistic model of VDJ rearrangement, was used to identify disease-linked TCR variants. TCRdb reworked the public reads: Q25 trimming with fastp, MiXCR clone assembly, productive beta chains retained. For every CDR3 protein sequence, its rows merge into one entry that carries the most common genes and DNA. None of the V and J calls come from the authors' own analysis; TCRdb made them. In this sample the table shows fewer than 550,000 distinct CDR3 sequences, about 5.2% of which occur a single time. The ten most abundant clones make up around 3.5% of the sample.

The data were obtained in a study of CD8 T cells in ankylosing spondylitis (dated by TCRdb to the late 2010s). Background on the whole study: To find TCR variants linked to disease, the study profiled T cell receptor beta repertoires in ankylosing spondylitis patients and healthy donors. The full study cohort comprised roughly 24 ankylosing spondylitis patients and approximately 100 healthy donors. Peripheral blood was sampled, and synovial fluid was additionally collected from ankylosing spondylitis patients. Overall results and qualifications from the work: A CD8+ phenotype was shown by the disease-linked clones, which were found at relatively low frequencies in peripheral blood. A TCR beta motif made up of seven or eight highly homologous amino acid variants appeared to be characteristic of blood from ankylosing spondylitis patients. Some TCR beta motif variants had previously been reported in synovial fluid and blood of reactive arthritis patients, which suggested common disease-initiation mechanisms. The disease-linked clones were reported to be significantly enriched in matched synovial fluid samples from ankylosing spondylitis patients.

CDR1 is given as SQVTM and CDR2 as ANQGSEA, both from the germline V gene. Germline trimming amounts to 6 bases on V and 5 bases on J, with 2 as the count of junction bases outside the gene matches. Taken from cysteine to phenylalanine, the CDR3 has 11 residues. The retained sequence is limited to the CDR3, 33 bases, with the frame set at the first base. The sample comprised blood, either unsorted or a sorted T cell fraction (not recorded which). This receptor chain uses TRBV29-1 and TRBJ2-5; 8 of the junction bases match TRBD2. This TCR came from a male donor with ankylosing spondylitis. The CDR3: CSVRLAETQYF. The DNA sequence is given as TGCAGCGTGAGACTAGCGGAGACCCAGTACTTC.